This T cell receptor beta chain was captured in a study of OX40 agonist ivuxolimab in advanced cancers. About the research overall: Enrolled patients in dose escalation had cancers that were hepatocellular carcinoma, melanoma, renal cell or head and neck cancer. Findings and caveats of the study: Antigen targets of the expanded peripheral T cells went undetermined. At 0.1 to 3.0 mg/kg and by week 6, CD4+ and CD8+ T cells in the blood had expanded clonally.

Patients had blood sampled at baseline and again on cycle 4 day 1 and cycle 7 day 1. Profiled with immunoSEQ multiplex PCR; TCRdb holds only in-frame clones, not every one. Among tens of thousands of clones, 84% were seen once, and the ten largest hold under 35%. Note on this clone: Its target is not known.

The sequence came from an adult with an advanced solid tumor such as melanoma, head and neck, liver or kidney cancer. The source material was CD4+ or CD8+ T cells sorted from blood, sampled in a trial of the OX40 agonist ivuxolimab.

CDR3 nucleotides: TGCAGCGTCCTCCTCGGGGAGGGGGCGGACACCGGGGAGCTGTTTTTT. This sequence encodes CSVLLGEGADTGELFF. This rearrangement joins TRBV29-1 to TRBJ2-2; D possibly uses TRBD1 or TRBD2 (7 bases each). The CDR3 has 16 amino acids. Germline V gene lookup returns CDR1 SQVTM and CDR2 ANQGSEA. Trimming shortened V by 6 bases and J by 3 bases, and 20 bases separated the two germline ends.